Shown below are 22 T cell receptor beta chains from a single sample sequenced in a study of cytomegalovirus exposure and HLA in healthy donors. Use of 60 Vbeta and 13 Jbeta primers characterized the PCR. Here immunoSEQ multiplex PCR was the method, and the copy in TCRdb shows in-frame clones only, minus some. Of some 140,000 clones listed, 65% to 85% are singletons. Sequencing was done on a sample of PBMCs. Receptor source: a man aged 50 or older in good health and CMV-seronegative.

This clone appeared a single time. The CDR3 loop reads CASRDRGVSGNTIYF. The CDR3 nucleotides read TGTGCCAGCCGGGACAGGGGTGTTTCTGGAAACACCATATATTTT. The chain carries TRBV28 and TRBJ1-3, with 10 bases aligning to TRBD1. With V trimmed by 8 bases and J by 1 base, 5 bases remained unmatched. This CDR3 has 15 residues. Germline CDR1 is MDHEN and CDR2 is SYDVKM.

The rearrangement joins TRBV7-8 to TRBJ1-2; 9 bases line up with TRBD1. Germline CDR1 reads SGHVS; CDR2 reads FQNEAQ. The CDR3 totals 16 residues. J lost 7 bases, V lost 5 bases, and 14 bases had no gene match. The CDR3 sequence is CASSPTPPGTGTGYTF. CDR3 bases: TGTGCCAGCAGCCCAACACCGCCCGGGACAGGGACTGGCTACACCTTC.

The V and J genes are TRBV5-1 and TRBJ2-2, with 10 bases identical to TRBD1. The CDR3 loop spans 17 amino acids. CDR1 SGHRS and CDR2 YFSETQ come from the germline V gene. Trimming took 0 bases from V and 5 from J; bases not matched to a gene: 7. The CDR3 loop is CASSLETGGSRTGELFF. The CDR3 region has the DNA TGCGCCAGCAGCTTGGAGACAGGGGGCTCGCGGACCGGGGAGCTGTTTTTT. The complete variable domain, with remaining parts taken from reference TRBV5-1 and TRBJ2-2, reads KAGVTQTPRYLIKTRGQQVTLSCSPISGHRSVSWYQQTPGQGLQFLFEYFSETQRNKGNFPGRFSGRQFSNSRSEMNVSTLELGDSALYLCASSLETGGSRTGELFFGEGSRLTVL.

The J gene is TRBJ2-5, the V gene TRBV4-1; perhaps TRBD1 as D (5 bases). Germline values: CDR1 MGHRA, CDR2 YSYEKL. Trimming left V 4 bases short and J 2 bases short, with 8 bases between. The CDR3 has 13 residues. The chain's CDR3 is CASSRQTQETQYF. Here the CDR3 DNA reads TGCGCCAGCAGCCGACAGACGCAAGAGACCCAGTACTTC.

The chain combines TRBV11-3 with TRBJ2-2; 7 nucleotides line up with TRBD1. The V and J ends lost 4 bases and 0 bases, in that order; junction bases with no gene match: 5. Germline CDR1 reads SGHNT; CDR2 reads YENEEA. The CDR3 totals 16 residues. The CDR3 spells CASSWQGTANTGELFF. CDR3 nucleotide sequence: TGTGCCAGCAGCTGGCAAGGGACAGCGAACACCGGGGAGCTGTTTTTT.

The V and J genes are TRBV28 and TRBJ2-7; TRBD1 matches at 7 bases. V shed 3 bases and J 4 bases; nucleotides not matched to a gene: 9. CDR3 size: 15 residues. Germline assignment: CDR1 MDHEN and CDR2 SYDVKM. The CDR3 DNA follows: TGTGCCAGCAGTTTGGTGCAGGGGGTGGGATACGAGCAGTACTTC. This translates into CASSLVQGVGYEQYF.

The J gene is TRBJ2-3, the V gene TRBV7-6, with 8 bases identical to TRBD2. The germline V gene has CDR1 SGHVS and CDR2 FNYEAQ. This CDR3 comprises 15 residues. V shed 1 base, J shed 4 bases, and the junction held 4 bases outside the gene matches. The CDR3 sequence is CASSLEAGGADTQYF. CDR3 nucleotide sequence: TGTGCCAGCAGCTTAGAGGCGGGAGGCGCAGATACGCAGTATTTT.

The gene calls are TRBV7-2 and TRBJ1-6; D unclear. Between the trimmed V and J ends, which lost 1 base and 7 bases, there was a span of 8 bases. The CDR3 is 14 amino acids. Germline-derived CDR1 and CDR2 are SGHTA and FQGNSA. CDR3 region: CASSLVAGNSPLHF. In DNA, the CDR3 is TGTGCCAGCAGCTTAGTAGCGGGAAATTCACCCCTCCACTTT. The full variable domain, rest sourced from reference TRBV7-2 and TRBJ1-6, is GAGVSQSPSNKVTEKGKDVELRCDPISGHTALYWYRQSLGQGLEFLIYFQGNSAPDKSGLPSDRFSAERTGGSVSTLTIQRTQQEDSAVYLCASSLVAGNSPLHFGNGTRLTVT.

This chain uses TRBV28 with TRBJ2-7; 8 positions agree with TRBD2. CDR1 and CDR2 from the germline V gene are MDHEN and SYDVKM. The CDR3 runs 17 residues. Trimming removed 3 bases from V and 5 bases from J; junction bases left unmatched: 15. This CDR3 is CASSFLAPGLGKNEQYF. DNA of the CDR3: TGTGCCAGCAGTTTTCTAGCCCCGGGACTAGGGAAGAACGAGCAGTACTTC.

This clone was picked up a small number of times. The rearrangement uses TRBV11-2 and TRBJ2-5; no definite D call. Germline V gene data show CDR1 as SGHAT and CDR2 as FQNNGV. V shed 0 bases and J shed 5 bases, with 4 bases lying between them. CDR3 length equals 12 residues. The CDR3 DNA sequence: TGTGCCAGCAGCTTAGATCTCGAGACCCAGTACTTC. Encoded protein: CASSLDLETQYF.

The V call is TRBV7-8, the J call TRBJ2-7; TRBD1 might be the D (5 bases). Germline lookup yields CDR1 SGHVS and CDR2 FQNEAQ. The V end was cut by 1 base, the J end by 1 base, with 14 bases between. CDR3 length: 16 amino acids. Here the CDR3 reads CASSLVPGWESYEQYF. CDR3 nucleotide sequence: TGTGCCAGCAGCTTAGTACCAGGGTGGGAATCCTACGAGCAGTACTTC.

The V gene is TRBV19, the J gene TRBJ2-7, with a possible D match to TRBD2 (6 bases). The CDR3 has 13 residues. V dropped 6 bases and J dropped 7 bases, with 16 bases sitting between them. The germline V gene encodes CDR1 LNHDA and CDR2 SQIVND (reference sequence). CDR3 DNA: TGTGCCAGTAGCGAACAAATTCGGGGGGAGCAGTACTTC. Translating gives CASSEQIRGEQYF.

Note on this clone: This same CDR3 is encoded by further DNA sequences in the sample. The rearrangement joins TRBV6-1 to TRBJ2-3; the D gene is possibly TRBD2 (5 bases). This CDR3 comprises 14 residues. The germline V gene has CDR1 MNHNS and CDR2 SASEGT. V lost 0 bases to trimming and J lost 4 bases, with 8 bases between them. CDR3 sequence: CASSEAAGPDTQYF. The CDR3 DNA is TGTGCCAGCAGTGAAGCTGCGGGTCCAGATACGCAGTATTTT.

The rearrangement uses TRBV10-3 and TRBJ1-2; 7 bases match TRBD1. V was clipped by 6 bases and J by 0 bases; unmatched bases: 7. This CDR3 is 15 amino acids long. Germline-derived CDR1 and CDR2 are ENHRY and SYGVKD. CDR3 coding DNA: TGTGCCATCAGGGCGACCGACAGGGCTAACTATGGCTACACCTTC. Translation gives CAIRATDRANYGYTF.

This clone came up a few times. The chain combines TRBV6-6 with TRBJ2-7, with a weak D call TRBD1 (5 bases). Germline CDR1 and CDR2: MNHNY and SVGAGI (reference sequence). The CDR3 is made up of 14 amino acids. V lost 4 bases to trimming and J lost 1 base, with 11 bases between them. The CDR3 DNA follows: TGTGCCAGCAGTTCTTCAGGGTTTTCCTACGAGCAGTACTTC. Translated, it gives CASSSSGFSYEQYF.

This sequence joins TRBV5-6 and TRBJ2-2; the match to TRBD1 covers 7 bases. The CDR3 is 17 residues long. Germline CDR1 reads SGHDT; CDR2 reads YYEEEE. J was trimmed by 4 bases and V by 0 bases; bases with no gene match: 9. The chain's CDR3 is CASSLGPGQISTGELFF. The CDR3 DNA is TGTGCCAGCAGCTTGGGGCCGGGACAGATTTCCACCGGGGAGCTGTTTTTT.

This clone was seen a few times. The genes are TRBV6-5 and TRBJ1-1, with 9 bases lining up with TRBD1. Germline assignment: CDR1 MNHEY and CDR2 SVGAGI. Losses at the gene ends were 7 bases for V and 0 bases for J; bases not matched to a gene: 0. The length of the CDR3 is 13 residues. CDR3 DNA sequence: TGTGCCAGCAACAGGGGGCTGAACACTGAAGCTTTCTTT. This encodes CASNRGLNTEAFF.

This clone occurred a few times. J is TRBJ1-2 and V is TRBV10-2; D is uncertain. CDR3 length: 15 amino acids. Germline CDR1 and CDR2: WSHSY and SAAADI. V was clipped by 2 bases and J by 4 bases, with 14 bases between them. CDR3 residues: CASSELSGSLYGYTF. Written as DNA, the CDR3 is TGCGCCAGCAGTGAGCTATCGGGGTCCCTCTATGGCTACACCTTC.

This clone appeared a few times. V usage is TRBV30 and J usage is TRBJ2-7; 9 positions match TRBD1. CDR1 is GTSNPN, CDR2 SVGIG, per germline (reference sequence). V was clipped by 4 bases and J by 0 bases; unmatched bases: 13. CDR3 length equals 17 residues. CDR3 nucleotides: TGTGCCTGGAACCTACAGCAGGGGACAGGGAGCTCCTACGAGCAGTACTTC. As protein: CAWNLQQGTGSSYEQYF.

This clone was counted only a few times. This chain links TRBV2 with TRBJ2-5; no clear D gene. The germline CDR1 and CDR2 sequences are SNHLY and FYNNEI. V was trimmed by 3 bases and J by 7 bases, leaving 12 bases between them. This CDR3 has 13 residues. This CDR3 reads CASSEGPLGTQYF. CDR3 DNA sequence: TGTGCCAGCAGTGAGGGCCCCTTGGGGACCCAGTACTTC.

The chain links TRBV7-9 to TRBJ1-2; possible D gene TRBD1, 5 bases. Trimming stripped 5 bases from V and 6 bases from J, with 16 bases between. The CDR3 consists of 14 residues. Germline CDR1 SEHNR, CDR2 FQNEAQ (reference sequence). This CDR3 is CASSGRDGWDGYTF. The CDR3 DNA is TGTGCCAGCAGCGGCAGGGATGGGTGGGATGGCTACACCTTC.

This chain joins TRBV28 and TRBJ2-1; D is unclear. CDR1 is MDHEN, CDR2 SYDVKM, per germline. With 5 bases removed from V and 9 bases from J, the gap between germline ends came to 17 bases. The CDR3 is made up of 14 amino acids. CDR3 in DNA: TGTGCCAGCAGTCCACCCTCCTTCGTCGGTGAGCAGTTCTTC. Residues: CASSPPSFVGEQFF. The entire variable domain, with the rest obtained from reference TRBV28 and TRBJ2-1, is as follows: DVKVTQSSRYLVKRTGEKVFLECVQDMDHENMFWYRQDPGLGLRLIYFSYDVKMKEKGDIPEGYSVSREKKERFSLILESASTNQTSMYLCASSPPSFVGEQFFGPGTRLTVL.